These 25 T cell receptor beta chains were sequenced from one sample in a study of STAT5B mutations in CD4+ large granular lymphocyte leukemia. TCRdb's copy holds only in-frame clones and misses some; the assay was immunoSEQ multiplex PCR. The table includes tens of thousands of clones, around 78% detected once. The specimen sequenced was CD4+ T cells from blood buffy coats. These receptors were collected from a human donor in good health.

The gene calls are TRBV5-1 and TRBJ2-3; 9 bases fit TRBD2. V was pared by 2 bases and J by 4 bases, with 5 bases of the junction left unmatched. Germline V CDR1 and CDR2: SGHRS, YFSETQ. The CDR3 is made up of 15 amino acids. Here the CDR3 reads CASSLQEREADTQYF. The CDR3, as DNA: TGCGCCAGCAGCTTACAGGAGCGGGAGGCAGATACGCAGTATTTT.

This clone was seen a few times. CDR3 nucleotides: TGTGCCAGCAGTGTGGGGTTTAAAGGAGCTTTCTTT. Encoded protein: CASSVGFKGAFF. The chain uses TRBV25-1 and TRBJ1-1, with D unresolved. The CDR3 extends over 12 amino acids. Trimming took off 4 bases at V and 10 bases at J, with 13 bases between the two ends. Germline values: CDR1 MGHDK, CDR2 SYGVNS.

V gene TRBV10-3 combines with J gene TRBJ1-3; possible D gene TRBD1, 5 bases. Germline assignment: CDR1 ENHRY and CDR2 SYGVKD. Between the trimmed V and J ends, which lost 11 bases and 4 bases, there was a span of 18 bases. This CDR3 has 14 residues. CDR3 sequence reads: CAVTAAGGGNTIYF. The CDR3 DNA follows: TGTGCCGTAACCGCCGCCGGGGGGGGAAACACCATATATTTT.

The table lists this clone with a count of one. The chain couples TRBV28 to TRBJ1-1; D is perhaps TRBD1 (6 bases). Per germline, CDR1 MDHEN and CDR2 SYDVKM. V was pared by 5 bases and J by 1 base, with 14 bases between. The CDR3 is made up of 15 amino acids. The CDR3 sequence is CASSPLGTRNTEAFF. CDR3 DNA sequence: TGTGCCAGCAGTCCCTTGGGGACACGGAACACTGAAGCTTTCTTT. The full variable domain, in which reference TRBV28 and TRBJ1-1 provide the parts outside the CDR3, is DVKVTQSSRYLVKRTGEKVFLECVQDMDHENMFWYRQDPGLGLRLIYFSYDVKMKEKGDIPEGYSVSREKKERFSLILESASTNQTSMYLCASSPLGTRNTEAFFGQGTRLTVV.

J is TRBJ1-2 and V is TRBV10-3; no clear D gene. Germline V gene sequence: CDR1 ENHRY, CDR2 SYGVKD. V gave up 5 bases and J gave up 3 bases, with 16 bases separating them. The CDR3 length is 15 residues. This CDR3 reads CAISPDTLKDYGYTF. The CDR3 DNA is TGTGCCATCAGTCCAGACACTCTAAAAGACTATGGCTACACCTTC.

J is TRBJ2-1 and V is TRBV6-6; the D call may be TRBD1 or TRBD2 (5 bases each). The CDR3 totals 13 residues. Germline V gene data show CDR1 as MNHNY and CDR2 as SVGAGI (reference sequence). The V gene lost 0 bases and the J gene lost 8 bases, with 8 bases spanning the gap. Here the CDR3 DNA reads TGTGCCAGCAGTTACTCGGGGGAATATGAGCAGTTCTTC. Its protein product is CASSYSGEYEQFF.

The chain couples TRBV10-1 to TRBJ2-3; 8 bases align to TRBD2. The germline CDR1 and CDR2 sequences are WNHNN and SYGVQD (reference sequence). V dropped 6 bases and J dropped 7; count of bases not matched to a gene: 9. The CDR3 runs to 14 residues. As DNA, the CDR3 is TGCGCCAGCAGGGTTAGCGGGAATCGATATACGCAGTATTTT. Encoded protein: CASRVSGNRYTQYF.

The rearrangement joins TRBV29-1 to TRBJ1-2; 9 positions match TRBD1. Germline CDR1 SQVTM, CDR2 ANQGSEA. With V trimmed by 3 bases and J by 6 bases, 8 bases remained unmatched. The CDR3 sequence is 14 residues long. This chain's CDR3 is CSVDQTGQGNGYTF. CDR3 bases: TGCAGCGTTGACCAAACAGGACAGGGGAATGGCTACACCTTC. Full variable domain (missing parts from reference TRBV29-1 and TRBJ1-2): SAVISQKPSRDICQRGTSLTIQCQVDSQVTMMFWYRQQPGQSLTLIATANQGSEATYESGFVIDKFPISRPNLTFSTLTVSNMSPEDSSIYLCSVDQTGQGNGYTFGSGTRLTVV.

This clone showed up just once. The chain recombines TRBV5-1 with TRBJ1-2, with TRBD1 identical over 10 bases. V lost 5 bases to trimming and J lost 6 bases; unmatched junction nucleotides: 10. The V gene's germline CDR1 is SGHRS and CDR2 YFSETQ. The CDR3 is 15 residues long. The CDR3 protein is CASRPIGTGANGYTF. As DNA, the CDR3 is TGCGCCAGCAGACCGATAGGGACAGGGGCCAATGGCTACACCTTC.

J is TRBJ2-1 and V is TRBV11-3; 7 nucleotides align to TRBD2. J lost 2 bases, V lost 5 bases, and 3 bases had no gene match. This CDR3 region has 14 residues. Looked up from germline, CDR1 is SGHNT and CDR2 is YENEEA. The CDR3 bases are TGTGCCAGCAGCCCCCGGGGGGCCTACAATGAGCAGTTCTTC. Amino acid sequence: CASSPRGAYNEQFF.

The CDR3 DNA sequence: TGTGCCAGCAGTTCTACAGATACGCAGTATTTT. As protein: CASSSTDTQYF. The chain uses TRBV6-1 and TRBJ2-3; D is ambiguous. The CDR3 has 11 residues. Germline V CDR1 and CDR2: MNHNS, SASEGT. V was shortened by 5 bases and J by 3 bases, with 3 bases between the two germline ends.

The chain uses TRBV5-4 and TRBJ2-5, with 8 positions matching TRBD2. With V trimmed by 5 bases and J by 5 bases, 11 bases remained unmatched. The CDR3 has 15 residues. CDR1 SGHNT and CDR2 YYREEE come from the germline V gene (reference sequence). The CDR3 reads CASRADGRAGETQYF. CDR3 DNA sequence: TGTGCCAGCAGAGCCGACGGGAGGGCCGGGGAGACCCAGTACTTC.

The rearrangement uses TRBV18 and TRBJ2-2, with D uncertain. This CDR3 is 14 amino acids long. The germline V and J ends were trimmed by 1 base and 4 bases, with 7 bases remaining between them. The germline V gene has CDR1 KGHSH and CDR2 LQKENI. The CDR3 DNA follows: TGTGCCAGCTCACCACGGGTAGGCACCGGGGAGCTGTTTTTT. Its protein is CASSPRVGTGELFF.

Regarding this clone: Other DNA sequences of this sample code for an identical CDR3. This chain links TRBV6-1 with TRBJ2-7; 11 bases are a match to TRBD2. V dropped 6 bases and J dropped 2; count of bases not matched to a gene: 6. The CDR3 runs 15 residues. Per the germline V gene, CDR1 is MNHNS and CDR2 is SASEGT. The CDR3 here is CASRALAGGPYEQYV. CDR3 in DNA: TGTGCCAGCAGGGCCCTAGCGGGGGGCCCCTACGAGCAGTACGTC.

This clone was seen once. The chain combines TRBV7-6 with TRBJ2-3, with 11 bases matching TRBD2. Germline loops: CDR1 SGHVS, CDR2 FNYEAQ. The ends lost 5 bases at V and 0 bases at J; junction bases unmatched: 4. This CDR3 has 16 residues. Here the CDR3 DNA reads TGTGCCAGCAGCCCGGGGACTAGCGGCAGCACAGATACGCAGTATTTT. As protein: CASSPGTSGSTDTQYF. Drawing the rest from reference TRBV7-6 and TRBJ2-3, the complete variable domain is GAGVSQSPRYKVTKRGQDVALRCDPISGHVSLYWYRQALGQGPEFLTYFNYEAQQDKSGLPNDRFSAERPEGSISTLTIQRTEQRDSAMYRCASSPGTSGSTDTQYFGPGTRLTVL.

DNA of the CDR3: TGCGCCAGCAGCCAAGATCCCCCGGGACAGGTTTGGGATACGCAGTATTTT. This encodes CASSQDPPGQVWDTQYF. The chain joins TRBV4-1 to TRBJ2-3, with 8 bases fitting TRBD1. Germline values: CDR1 MGHRA, CDR2 YSYEKL. There are 17 residues in the CDR3. The junction had 11 bases not matched to a gene; V was cut back by 0 bases and J by 6 bases.

The rearrangement joins TRBV6-4 to TRBJ2-3, with 9 bases aligning to TRBD2. CDR3 length: 14 residues. Unmatched junction bases numbered 5, after V lost 4 bases and J lost 6 bases. Germline V gene lookup returns CDR1 MRHNA and CDR2 SNTAGT. CDR3 amino acids: CASSATGLADTQYF. Here the CDR3 DNA reads TGTGCCAGCAGTGCAACCGGACTAGCGGATACGCAGTATTTT.

This sequence joins TRBV7-6 and TRBJ2-7; 8 bases map to TRBD1. The CDR3 extends over 15 amino acids. Germline values: CDR1 SGHVS, CDR2 FNYEAQ. J was trimmed by 7 bases and V by 5 bases; bases with no gene match: 13. DNA of the CDR3: TGTGCCAGCAGCCCCTGGGACAGGTCGAGTGGGGAGCAGTACTTC. Its translation is CASSPWDRSSGEQYF.

The V gene is TRBV2, the J gene TRBJ2-1; TRBD2 matches 11 bases. Germline V lookup: CDR1 SNHLY, CDR2 FYNNEI. The CDR3 sequence is 15 residues long. V dropped 5 bases and J dropped 6; count of bases not matched to a gene: 6. Here the CDR3 reads CASSYLAGGPNEQFF. CDR3 DNA: TGTGCCAGCAGTTACCTAGCGGGGGGCCCCAATGAGCAGTTCTTC.

The V call is TRBV28, the J call TRBJ2-1, with a tentative D call TRBD1 (5 bases). Per the germline V gene, CDR1 is MDHEN and CDR2 is SYDVKM. The CDR3 has 13 amino acids. Trimming removed 7 bases from V and 0 bases from J, with 7 bases in between. Here the CDR3 reads CASKTASYNEQFF. Here the CDR3 DNA reads TGTGCCAGCAAGACAGCCTCCTACAATGAGCAGTTCTTC.

The chain links TRBV30 to TRBJ1-5, with a weak D call TRBD1 (5 bases). This CDR3 is built from 16 residues. In germline, CDR1 is GTSNPN, CDR2 SVGIG (reference sequence). Trimming pared 4 bases from V and 0 bases from J, leaving 16 bases between. CDR3 region: CAWNSGTSYSNQPQHF. CDR3 nucleotide sequence: TGTGCCTGGAATTCCGGGACGTCTTATAGCAATCAGCCCCAGCATTTT.

This chain connects TRBV19 to TRBJ2-5; D possibly corresponds to TRBD2 (6 bases). Trimming removed 1 base from V and 4 bases from J, with 10 bases in between. CDR1 is LNHDA and CDR2 is SQIVND in the germline V gene (reference sequence). The CDR3 loop spans 14 amino acids. The CDR3 here is CASSIGEAGETQYF. CDR3 bases: TGTGCCAGTAGTATAGGGGAGGCGGGAGAGACCCAGTACTTC.

The rearrangement links TRBV10-3 to TRBJ1-6; no clear D. Germline V gene sequence: CDR1 ENHRY, CDR2 SYGVKD. The CDR3 extends over 14 amino acids. V lost 2 bases and J lost 7, with 9 bases in between. For the CDR3, the DNA is TGTGCCATCAGTGAGCTAGCGGGAAATTCACCCCTCCACTTT. As protein: CAISELAGNSPLHF.

The gene calls are TRBV7-2 and TRBJ2-7, with 9 bases identical to TRBD1. The CDR3 consists of 14 residues. Losses at the gene ends were 3 bases for V and 6 bases for J; bases not matched to a gene: 6. Per germline, CDR1 SGHTA and CDR2 FQGNSA. CDR3 residues: CASSLDRGLFEQYF. The CDR3 DNA reads TGTGCCAGCAGCTTGGACAGGGGTTTATTCGAGCAGTACTTC.

The J gene is TRBJ1-4, the V gene TRBV19; weak D call: TRBD1 (5 bases). With 3 bases removed from V and 4 bases from J, the gap between germline ends came to 9 bases. There are 14 residues in the CDR3. Germline V gives CDR1 LNHDA, CDR2 SQIVND (reference sequence). CDR3 in DNA: TGTGCCAGTAGTATGGGAGGGGTTAATGAAAAACTGTTTTTT. Translating gives CASSMGGVNEKLFF.